One T cell receptor (beta chain) is described in this entry. The target antigen is unknown. Primers for the PCR totalled 60 Vbeta and 13 Jbeta. The repertoire was sequenced with immunoSEQ multiplex PCR; TCRdb's copy has only in-frame clones and lacks some. The sample holds 110,000 or so clones; about 80% are singletons and the top ten take around 2.1%. These data come from a study of cytomegalovirus exposure and HLA in healthy donors. The CDR3 totals 14 residues. V lost 7 bases, J lost 3 bases, and 14 bases lay in between. Germline CDR1 and CDR2: MNHNS and SASEGT. General study results and limits: Rates of TCR association differed by HLA locus in a later analysis, with DRB1 highest and HLA-C lowest.

The sample consisted of PBMCs. This receptor was taken from a man aged 25 to 40 in good health and CMV-seronegative. The gene calls are TRBV6-1 and TRBJ2-3; a weak D match, TRBD2 (5 bases). This chain's CDR3 is CASIISTGTDTQYF. The CDR3 region has the DNA TGTGCCAGCATTATATCAACGGGGACAGATACGCAGTATTTT.